These T cell receptor beta chains were read from a single sample in a study of response to subunit inactivated influenza vaccine. Each CDR3 protein is one row after TCRdb ran MiXCR on the RT-PCR reads. The profile shows 530,000 or so distinct CDR3 sequences, approximately 12% of them singletons. Specimen: PBMCs from blood, collected on the day of vaccination. The receptors were gathered from a man in his fifties who received an inactivated influenza vaccine. The CDR3 runs from the conserved cysteine through the conserved F or W. The D gene is left open where the match is weak. Size tells how often a clone was seen (once, few, many) or the class of an expanded clone, and some rows leave it out.

V gene,D gene,J gene,clone size,CDR3 protein,CDR3 DNA
TRBV20-1,TRBD1,TRBJ2-6,once,CSATPGTGAGANVLTF,TGCAGTGCTACTCCCGGGACAGGGGCTGGGGCCAACGTCCTGACTTTC
TRBV3-1,TRBD2,TRBJ2-1,many,CASSQTGLAGVEQFF,TGTGCCAGCAGCCAAACGGGACTAGCGGGAGTTGAGCAGTTCTTC
TRBV6-5,NA,TRBJ1-1,many,CASSYWGRDEAFF,TGTGCCAGCAGTTACTGGGGGCGAGATGAAGCTTTCTTT
TRBV27,TRBD2,TRBJ2-1,few,CASSFRTSGSYNEQFF,TGTGCCAGCAGCTTCCGTACTAGCGGATCCTACAATGAGCAGTTCTTC
TRBV5-1,NA,TRBJ2-1,few,CASTPGGSTEQFF,TGCGCCAGCACCCCCGGAGGCAGCACTGAGCAGTTCTTC
TRBV7-3,TRBD2,TRBJ2-1,few,CASSTSGRLNEQFF,TGTGCCAGCAGCACCAGCGGGAGGCTCAATGAGCAGTTCTTC
TRBV5-1,NA,TRBJ1-3,many,CASSLGQYGNTIYF,TGCGCCAGCAGCTTAGGACAGTACGGAAACACCATATATTTT
TRBV5-1,TRBD1,TRBJ2-7,few,CASRLDRGRIYEQYF,TGCGCCAGCAGATTGGACAGGGGAAGGATCTACGAGCAGTACTTC
TRBV20-1,NA,TRBJ2-1,NA,CSASEPSAYNEQFF,TGCAGTGCTAGCGAGCCTAGCGCTTACAATGAGCAGTTCTTC
TRBV5-1,TRBD1,TRBJ1-1,NA,CASSAHDRGTEAFF,TGCGCCAGCAGCGCACACGACAGGGGCACTGAAGCTTTCTTT
TRBV7-2,NA,TRBJ2-3,NA,CASSLASRFTDTQYF,TGTGCCAGCAGCTTAGCGTCCAGATTCACAGATACGCAGTATTTT
TRBV7-2,NA,TRBJ2-5,few,CASSQIKRFAETQYF,TGTGCCAGCAGCCAAATCAAGAGGTTTGCAGAGACCCAGTACTTC
TRBV6-1,TRBD2,TRBJ2-2,few,CASRRTSGANTGELFF,TGTGCCAGCAGACGTACTAGCGGAGCGAACACCGGGGAGCTGTTTTTT
TRBV20-1,TRBD1,TRBJ1-1,few,CSARGTANTEAFF,TGCAGTGCTAGGGGGACAGCGAACACTGAAGCTTTCTTT
TRBV28,TRBD2,TRBJ2-1,many,CASSSQTSVAYNEQFF,TGTGCCAGCAGTTCCCAGACTAGCGTCGCCTACAATGAGCAGTTCTTC
TRBV4-3,TRBD1,TRBJ2-1,few,CASSQQDREQFF,TGCGCCAGCAGCCAACAGGACAGGGAGCAGTTCTTC
TRBV28,NA,TRBJ2-3,few,CASSPLQSSRTQYF,TGTGCCAGCAGTCCCCTCCAGTCCTCACGGACGCAGTATTTT
TRBV5-6,NA,TRBJ1-1,NA,CASSLKSRTMNTEAFF,TGTGCCAGCAGCTTGAAGTCCAGAACCATGAACACTGAAGCTTTCTTT
TRBV12-3/TRBV12-4,TRBD1,TRBJ2-2,NA,CASSDRGTGELFF,TGTGCCAGCAGTGACAGGGGTACCGGGGAGCTGTTTTTT
TRBV7-2,TRBD2,TRBJ2-1,NA,CASSPWTSGTHNEQFF,TGTGCCAGCAGCCCTTGGACTAGCGGAACCCATAATGAGCAGTTCTTC
TRBV7-2,TRBD1,TRBJ1-2,NA,CASSLGTGGGYGYTF,TGTGCCAGCAGCTTGGGGACAGGGGGTGGTTATGGCTACACCTTC
TRBV15,NA,TRBJ1-4,few,CATSRDRSAGEKLFF,TGTGCCACCAGCAGAGATAGGAGCGCGGGTGAAAAACTGTTTTTT
TRBV7-3,TRBD1,TRBJ2-7,few,CASSLLRTGAHEQYF,TGTGCCAGCAGCTTACTAAGGACAGGGGCCCACGAGCAGTACTTC
TRBV3-1,NA,TRBJ2-7,few,CASSQDRLSAGPFYEQYF,TGTGCCAGCAGCCAAGATAGACTTTCGGCGGGACCTTTTTACGAGCAGTACTTC
TRBV5-1,TRBD2,TRBJ2-3,NA,CASSTTGTSGIDTQYF,TGCGCCAGCAGCACCACCGGGACTAGCGGGATCGATACGCAGTATTTT
TRBV7-8,NA,TRBJ1-5,many,CASSLAGGLSNQPQHF,TGTGCCAGCAGCTTAGCCGGGGGACTGAGCAATCAGCCCCAGCATTTT
TRBV7-2,TRBD2,TRBJ2-5,few,CASSLGLAGMETQYF,TGTGCCAGCAGCCTAGGACTAGCGGGAATGGAGACCCAGTACTTC
TRBV7-2,TRBD1,TRBJ2-5,few,CASSRRTGEWETQYF,TGTGCCAGCAGCCGCAGGACAGGGGAGTGGGAGACCCAGTACTTC
TRBV10-3,TRBD1,TRBJ1-4,few,CASQTGTGSEKLFF,TGTGCCAGCCAAACCGGGACAGGGAGTGAAAAACTGTTTTTT
TRBV6-5,TRBD1,TRBJ2-6,many,CASSYSRTGSGANVLTF,TGTGCCAGCAGTTACTCTAGGACAGGGTCTGGGGCCAACGTCCTGACTTTC
TRBV7-2,NA,TRBJ1-2,NA,CASSLGPLFRGYTF,TGTGCCAGCAGCTTGGGACCCCTATTTAGGGGCTACACCTTC
TRBV5-6,TRBD1,TRBJ2-7,few,CASSRTGQDYEQYF,TGTGCCAGCAGCCGGACGGGACAGGACTACGAGCAGTACTTC
TRBV5-1,NA,TRBJ2-2,NA,CASSSHLGDGELFF,TGCGCCAGCAGCTCACACCTAGGGGACGGGGAGCTGTTTTTT
TRBV4-2,TRBD2,TRBJ2-1,NA,CASSRWTSGRAGVGDEQFF,TGTGCCAGCAGCAGATGGACTAGCGGGAGGGCCGGGGTGGGCGATGAGCAGTTCTTC
TRBV3-1,NA,TRBJ2-2,NA,CASSPIWGELFF,TGTGCCAGCAGCCCTATCTGGGGGGAGCTGTTTTTT
TRBV5-8,TRBD2,TRBJ2-3,NA,CASSLDGTNTDTQYF,TGTGCCAGCAGCTTGGACGGGACTAACACAGATACGCAGTATTTT
TRBV7-9,NA,TRBJ2-7,once,CASRAGTYDYEQYF,TGTGCCAGCAGAGCCGGGACGTATGATTACGAGCAGTACTTC